In this sample, the clone carrying this T cell receptor (beta chain) turned up once. This sample was taken from a study of blood T cell repertoires in COVID-19. Overall study context: Material from acute and convalescent COVID-19 was sourced from the United States, Italy and Spain. PBMCs, B-cell-depleted T cells, or T cells provided the cDNA or gDNA that made up the material.

Germline V gene lookup returns CDR1 LNHDA and CDR2 SQIVND (reference sequence). The CDR3 spans 14 residues. With 6 bases clipped from V and 1 base from J, the junction kept 2 bases outside the gene matches. The authors' processing: By means of reference gene primer amplification, nucleated cell counts were estimated. Produced via immunoSEQ multiplex PCR; TCRdb's table is partial and in-frame only. The V and J calls and clone size are taken from that table; D and trimming were inferred from the DNA. The sample contains several thousand clones, nearly 90% of which appear only once. V gene TRBV19 combines with J gene TRBJ2-2, with 7 bases fitting TRBD1. The clonotype comes from a human donor in a cohort sampled during active COVID-19. The sequencing sample was made of peripheral blood. CDR3 amino acids: CASRTGRNTGELFF. CDR3 nucleotides: TGTGCCAGTAGGACAGGGAGGAACACCGGGGAGCTGTTTTTT.